The rows below give T cell receptor beta chains drawn from one sample of a study of T cell responses to AZD1222 COVID-19 vaccine. Sequenced by immunoSEQ multiplex PCR; TCRdb stores in-frame clones only, minus some. The sample carries fewer than 250,000 clones, about 92% recorded once. The material sequenced was peripheral blood, taken on day 0 of MenACWY control vaccination. These TCRs come from an adult in good health. CDR3s include the opening cysteine and the closing phenylalanine or tryptophan. A D gene is named only where the DNA matches it firmly. Part of the rows lack a size; the others show once, few, many or a class for expanded clones.

J: TRBJ1-1
D: TRBD1
size: NA
V: TRBV11-2
CDR3: CASSIRGGNTEAFF
DNA: TGTGCCAGCAGCATCAGGGGGGGGAACACTGAAGCTTTCTTT

J: TRBJ1-1
D: NA
size: NA
V: TRBV2
CDR3: CASIREVNTEAFF
DNA: TGTGCCAGCATTCGAGAGGTGAACACTGAAGCTTTCTTT

J: TRBJ1-6
D: NA
size: NA
V: TRBV5-6
CDR3: CASSLPGQINSPLHF
DNA: TGTGCCAGCAGCTTGCCGGGACAAATTAATTCACCCCTCCACTTT

J: TRBJ1-6
D: NA
size: NA
V: TRBV2
CDR3: CASSELGTLANSPLHF
DNA: TGTGCCAGCAGCGAATTGGGGACCCTAGCGAATTCACCCCTCCACTTT

J: TRBJ1-2
D: TRBD1
size: few
V: TRBV28
CDR3: CASTPGGDRANYGYTF
DNA: TGTGCCAGCACTCCCGGAGGGGACAGAGCTAACTATGGCTACACCTTC

J: TRBJ1-6
D: NA
size: NA
V: TRBV15
CDR3: CATSRGIYNSPLHF
DNA: TGTGCCACCAGCAGAGGAATCTATAATTCACCCCTCCACTTT

J: TRBJ1-6
D: NA
size: NA
V: TRBV2
CDR3: CASNQGGPLHF
DNA: TGTGCCAGCAACCAGGGCGGACCCCTCCACTTT

J: TRBJ2-4
D: NA
size: NA
V: TRBV30
CDR3: CAWRLAKNIQYF
DNA: TGTGCCTGGAGACTAGCCAAAAACATTCAGTACTTC

J: TRBJ1-1
D: NA
size: NA
V: TRBV7-8
CDR3: CASRLGGLMNTEAFF
DNA: TGTGCCAGCAGACTTGGAGGCCTGATGAACACTGAAGCTTTCTTT

J: TRBJ1-1
D: NA
size: NA
V: TRBV10-2
CDR3: CASSGRPGHSNTEAFF
DNA: TGCGCCAGCAGTGGACGTCCGGGACACTCGAACACTGAAGCTTTCTTT

J: TRBJ2-7
D: NA
size: NA
V: TRBV7-2
CDR3: CASSLGSGFSYEQYF
DNA: TGTGCCAGCAGCTTAGGTTCCGGCTTCTCCTACGAGCAGTACTTC

J: TRBJ2-3
D: NA
size: NA
V: TRBV11-2
CDR3: CASSFGQTTQYF
DNA: TGTGCCAGCAGCTTCGGACAGACCACGCAGTATTTT